The 10 T cell receptor beta chains below all came from one sample that was sequenced in a study of shared clonotypes between healthy human individuals. Sequencing was performed with immunoSEQ multiplex PCR; in TCRdb, only in-frame clones are kept and a portion is missing. The table records 1,500,000 or so clones, over 95% of them present only once. Material for sequencing was naive CD4+ T cells sorted from blood. The subset denotes: CD45RA+ positively selected. The receptors come from a man in his thirties or forties in good health.

This clone was found a few times. V is TRBV20-1 and J is TRBJ2-2, with D perhaps TRBD1 (5 bases). Trimming removed 4 bases from V and 6 bases from J, with 6 bases in between. Germline assignment: CDR1 DFQATT and CDR2 SNEGSKA (reference sequence). This CDR3 contains 11 residues. DNA for the CDR3: TGCAGTGCTACCAGGGCCGGGGAGCTGTTTTTT. It yields the protein CSATRAGELFF.

The chain links TRBV9 to TRBJ2-2; TRBD2 agrees at 11 bases. Germline CDR1 and CDR2: SGDLS and YYNGEE. V lost 0 bases to trimming and J lost 3 bases; unmatched junction nucleotides: 4. The CDR3 runs 17 residues. The CDR3 is CASSVGGTSGYTGELFF. For the CDR3, the DNA is TGTGCCAGCAGCGTAGGAGGGACTAGCGGATACACCGGGGAGCTGTTTTTT.

The chain couples TRBV15 to TRBJ1-5; D may be TRBD1 (5 bases). Trimming removed 0 bases at V and 1 base at J, with 10 bases between. The CDR3 spans 16 residues. Germline CDR1 is LNHNV and CDR2 is YYDKDF (reference sequence). The CDR3 bases are TGTGCCACCAGCAGAGATAGGGACTTAAGCAATCAGCCCCAGCATTTT. This encodes CATSRDRDLSNQPQHF.

In the case of this clone: This same CDR3 is encoded by further DNA sequences in the sample. The chain is built from TRBV6-5 and TRBJ2-1; D gene uncertain. Germline values: CDR1 MNHEY, CDR2 SVGAGI. V was pared by 4 bases and J by 7 bases, with 8 bases between. The CDR3 runs 12 residues. CDR3: CASSSRLNEQFF. The DNA of the CDR3 is TGTGCCAGCAGTTCCCGGCTTAATGAGCAGTTCTTC.

The chain joins TRBV19 to TRBJ2-6, with TRBD1 identical over 7 bases. J lost 0 bases, V lost 7 bases, and 9 bases had no gene match. The CDR3 runs to 17 residues. Germline V gene sequence: CDR1 LNHDA, CDR2 SQIVND (reference sequence). The DNA of the CDR3 is TGTGCCAGTACCCAGACAGGGACCCTCTCTGGGGCCAACGTCCTGACTTTC. Amino acid sequence: CASTQTGTLSGANVLTF.

The rearrangement uses TRBV6-5 and TRBJ2-3; D remains ambiguous. The V and J ends lost 0 bases and 4 bases respectively, with 14 bases between them. From germline, CDR1 is MNHEY and CDR2 SVGAGI. This CDR3 has 16 residues. The CDR3 sequence is CASSYSRLTHADTQYF. CDR3 sequence (DNA): TGTGCCAGCAGTTACTCCCGACTTACTCATGCAGATACGCAGTATTTT.

This clone was recorded once. The CDR3 region has the DNA TGTGCCAGCAGCCCTGGGCAGGCGAGCGCCGAGCAGTACTTC. Residues: CASSPGQASAEQYF. The V call is TRBV7-3, the J call TRBJ2-7; D unresolved. Germline V CDR1 and CDR2: SGHTA, FQGTGA. Trimming removed 5 bases from V and 6 bases from J, with 17 bases in between. CDR3 length equals 14 residues.

This chain links TRBV28 with TRBJ1-2; the match to TRBD1 covers 7 bases. Germline assignment: CDR1 MDHEN and CDR2 SYDVKM. J gave up 5 bases and V 4 bases, and 10 bases lay outside the gene matches. The CDR3 is 15 amino acids. The CDR3 reads CASSSPQDRFYGYTF. Written as DNA, the CDR3 is TGTGCCAGCAGTTCTCCCCAGGACAGGTTTTATGGCTACACCTTC.

The chain uses TRBV5-4 and TRBJ2-3; D is ambiguous. The CDR3 totals 14 residues. Trimming shortened V by 0 bases and J by 0 bases, and 5 bases separated the two germline ends. Per germline, CDR1 SGHNT and CDR2 YYREEE (reference sequence). The CDR3 is CASSLASSTDTQYF. As DNA, the CDR3 is TGTGCCAGCAGCTTGGCCTCTAGCACAGATACGCAGTATTTT.

The chain employs TRBV28 and TRBJ2-2, with D perhaps matching TRBD2 (5 bases). There are 15 residues in the CDR3. V lost 6 bases and J lost 6, with 17 bases in between. Germline CDR1 is MDHEN and CDR2 is SYDVKM. Written as DNA, the CDR3 is TGTGCCAGCAGCCCTCGGCGAGGGTTCGCCGGGGAGCTGTTTTTT. Translation gives CASSPRRGFAGELFF.